These T cell receptor beta chains were read from a single sample in a study of shared clonotypes between healthy human individuals. The assay was immunoSEQ multiplex PCR, and TCRdb's table has in-frame clones only and misses some. The sample holds 1.5 million to 1.9 million clones, under 99% seen once. Specimen: naive CD4+ T cells sorted from blood. All receptors come from a man under 40 in good health. Both conserved end residues are part of each CDR3. D genes are given only for firm matches. Size tells how often a clone was seen (once, few, many) or the class of an expanded clone, and some rows leave it out.

TRBV28,NA,TRBJ2-3,TRBD2,TGTGCCAGCAGTTTGGTTAGCGGGAGAGGCAGAACAGATACGCAGTATTTT,CASSLVSGRGRTDTQYF
TRBV27,NA,TRBJ2-7,NA,TGTGCCAGCAGTGGGGACCCCGACGAGCAGTACTTC,CASSGDPDEQYF
TRBV15,once,TRBJ2-5,TRBD1,TGTGCCACCAGCGAGGGACAGCAAGAGACCCAGTACTTC,CATSEGQQETQYF
TRBV7-6,NA,TRBJ2-1,TRBD2,TGTGCCAGCAGCGCCCTAGCGGGAGGGTCCTACAATGAGCAGTTCTTC,CASSALAGGSYNEQFF
TRBV6-1,few,TRBJ1-1,NA,TGTGCCAGCAGTGAAGCCCACAGTATAGGGACTGAAGCTTTCTTT,CASSEAHSIGTEAFF
TRBV5-6,NA,TRBJ2-1,TRBD1,TGTGCCAGCAGCCGAACAGGGGGCGTCTACAATGAGCAGTTCTTC,CASSRTGGVYNEQFF
TRBV5-1,NA,TRBJ2-7,TRBD1,TGCGCCAGCAGCTCTCGGGACAGGGGGACCTACGAGCAGTACTTC,CASSSRDRGTYEQYF
TRBV4-3,NA,TRBJ2-7,TRBD2,TGCGCCAGCAGCCAAGCCGGCGCGGGAGCCTCCTACGAGCAGTACTTC,CASSQAGAGASYEQYF
TRBV18,NA,TRBJ2-7,TRBD1,TGTGCCAGCTCACCGATCCGGGACAGAACCTACGAGCAGTACTTC,CASSPIRDRTYEQYF
TRBV5-1,NA,TRBJ2-7,TRBD1,TGCGCCAGCAGCTTATCCGGGACAGCCTTTGTCTACGAGCAGTACTTC,CASSLSGTAFVYEQYF
TRBV11-2,NA,TRBJ1-3,NA,TGTGCCAGCAGGCTGGCGGCGGGGGCTGGAAACACCATATATTTT,CASRLAAGAGNTIYF
TRBV25-1,NA,TRBJ1-5,TRBD1,TGTGCCAGCAGCATGACAGGGATGGGCAATCAGCCCCAGCATTTT,CASSMTGMGNQPQHF
TRBV19,NA,TRBJ1-2,TRBD1,TGTGCCAGTAGCCAGGGCCAAAACAGGGGTTTGATTAACTATGGCTACACCTTC,CASSQGQNRGLINYGYTF
TRBV29-1,NA,TRBJ2-7,TRBD2,TGCAGCGTTGAAACTAGCGGGACCTACGAGCAGTACTTC,CSVETSGTYEQYF
TRBV5-6,NA,TRBJ2-2,NA,TGTGCCAGCAGTGTTACGTTACCCGGGGAGCTGTTTTTT,CASSVTLPGELFF
TRBV10-3,NA,TRBJ2-7,TRBD1,TGTGCCATCAGTGAGGGTTGGGGACAGGGGGCCTACGAGCAGTACTTC,CAISEGWGQGAYEQYF
TRBV6-9,NA,TRBJ2-7,TRBD2,TGTGCCAGCAGTTATTCGCCCGGGAGGATCGACGAGCAGTACTTC,CASSYSPGRIDEQYF
TRBV7-2,NA,TRBJ1-1,NA,TGTGCCAGCAGCCGCCCGGGACCTCTCTCGGGGGCTTTCTTT,CASSRPGPLSGAFF
TRBV7-9,NA,TRBJ2-7,TRBD2,TGTGCCAGCAGCGTAGGACTAGCGGGGGAGCAGTACTTC,CASSVGLAGEQYF
TRBV6-6,NA,TRBJ2-1,NA,TGTGCCAGCAGTTACTCTAGCCCGGCCTACAATGAGCAGTTCTTC,CASSYSSPAYNEQFF
TRBV11-2,NA,TRBJ1-1,NA,TGTGCCAGCAGCACGGAAACAGGGCGGGAAGCTTTCTTT,CASSTETGREAFF
TRBV11-2,NA,TRBJ2-3,TRBD2,TGTGCCAGCAGCTCCATAGCGGGGAGCACAGATACGCAGTATTTT,CASSSIAGSTDTQYF
TRBV5-1,NA,TRBJ1-4,NA,TGCGCCAGCGGAGTCCTGTCAGGGGAAAAACTGTTTTTT,CASGVLSGEKLFF
TRBV5-6,NA,TRBJ2-7,TRBD2,TGTGCCAGCAGCGCATGGACTAGCGGGAGGCACGAGCAGTACTTC,CASSAWTSGRHEQYF
TRBV21-1,NA,TRBJ1-1,NA,TGTGCCAGCAGCAAAGGAACCTGTCACAGGGGTAGCACTGAAGCTTTCTTT,CASSKGTCHRGSTEAFF
TRBV5-1,NA,TRBJ1-2,NA,TGCGCCAGCAGCTTGCTAATGTTGGGGGAAACTAACTATGGCTACACCTTC,CASSLLMLGETNYGYTF
TRBV7-9,NA,TRBJ2-5,NA,TGTGCCAGCAGCTTCAGGCTATCTCAAGAGACCCAGTACTTC,CASSFRLSQETQYF
TRBV5-1,NA,TRBJ2-7,TRBD2,TGCGCCAGCAGCCCGGGACTAGCGGGAGGGCTCTACGAGCAGTACTTC,CASSPGLAGGLYEQYF
TRBV27,once,TRBJ2-5,NA,TGTGCCAGCAGTTTATGGGACCAAGAGACCCAGTACTTC,CASSLWDQETQYF
TRBV18,NA,TRBJ2-5,NA,TGTGCCAGCTCACCGAGAAAAGAGACCCAGTACTTC,CASSPRKETQYF
TRBV27,NA,TRBJ1-2,NA,TGTGCCAGCAGTTCCACCCGACAAAATAGGGGATCGAGGGGCTACACCTTC,CASSSTRQNRGSRGYTF
TRBV10-3,NA,TRBJ2-1,NA,TGTGCCATGCTTACAGGGAAAAATGAGCAGTTCTTC,CAMLTGKNEQFF
TRBV5-4,NA,TRBJ1-1,NA,TGTGCCAGCAGCCCAATCAGGGAAGGGCAGAACACTGAAGCTTTCTTT,CASSPIREGQNTEAFF
TRBV6-5,NA,TRBJ1-1,NA,TGTGCCAGCAGGCGTACAGCCCGAACTGAAGCTTTCTTT,CASRRTARTEAFF
TRBV9,NA,TRBJ1-5,NA,TGTGCCAGCAGCCCGGGAATTGGAGGCAATCAGCCCCAGCATTTT,CASSPGIGGNQPQHF
TRBV23-1,NA,TRBJ2-1,NA,TGCGCCAGCAGTCAATCGTTGGGGGTTTGGCAAGATGAGCAGTTCTTC,CASSQSLGVWQDEQFF
TRBV28,NA,TRBJ2-2,TRBD1,TGTGCCAGCAGTTTGGGACAGGGGTTCGGGGAGCTGTTTTTT,CASSLGQGFGELFF
TRBV18,NA,TRBJ2-6,TRBD1,TGTGCCAGCTCACCATACCGGGACAGGGACTCTGGGGCCAACGTCCTGACTTTC,CASSPYRDRDSGANVLTF
TRBV5-6,NA,TRBJ1-3,NA,TGTGCCAGCAGCCTCGGGGCGGGGGCTGGAAACACCATATATTTT,CASSLGAGAGNTIYF
TRBV6-6,NA,TRBJ2-7,NA,TGTGCCAGCAGTTACTCGGGGGCGATTTACTCCTACGAGCAGTACTTC,CASSYSGAIYSYEQYF
TRBV6-1,NA,TRBJ2-1,NA,TGTGCCAGCAGCCGGACCCGGACCTACAATGAGCAGTTCTTC,CASSRTRTYNEQFF
TRBV7-2,NA,TRBJ2-7,NA,TGTGCCAGCAGCCCCGTTAGGCAGTCCTACGAGCAGTACTTC,CASSPVRQSYEQYF
TRBV19,NA,TRBJ1-1,TRBD1,TGTGCCAGTAGTCAACAGGGGGAAGGGACTGAAGCTTTCTTT,CASSQQGEGTEAFF
TRBV20-1,NA,TRBJ2-1,NA,TGCAGTGCTAGAGATTTCAATGAGCAGTTCTTC,CSARDFNEQFF
TRBV4-1,NA,TRBJ2-7,TRBD2,TGCGCCAGCAGCCCACTACTAGCGGGAGGTACCTCTTACGAGCAGTACTTC,CASSPLLAGGTSYEQYF
TRBV4-3,NA,TRBJ1-2,TRBD1,TGCGCCAGCAGCCAAGGACAGGGGGGTGTTAAAGGCTATGGCTACACCTTC,CASSQGQGGVKGYGYTF
TRBV29-1,once,TRBJ1-1,NA,TGCAGCGTTTTGCCCGGATGGGGTGAAGCTTTCTTT,CSVLPGWGEAFF
TRBV6-5,once,TRBJ1-1,NA,TGTGCCAGCAGTTACCTCGGGTCCGGGGAAGCTTTCTTT,CASSYLGSGEAFF
TRBV11-2,NA,TRBJ2-7,TRBD1,TGTGCCAGCAGCTTTGACAGGGACGAGCAGTACTTC,CASSFDRDEQYF
TRBV5-1,NA,TRBJ2-7,TRBD2,TGCGCCAGCAGCTTGGAAGGACTAGACTACGAGCAGTACTTC,CASSLEGLDYEQYF
TRBV28,NA,TRBJ2-7,TRBD1,TGTGCCAGCAATAGACAGGGGAAAATCAACGAGCAGTACTTC,CASNRQGKINEQYF